This entry features one T cell receptor beta chain sequence. Other nucleotide sequences from this sample produce the same CDR3. V dropped 3 bases and J dropped 2 bases, with 13 bases sitting between them. CDR3 size: 15 residues. CDR1 LNHDA and CDR2 SQIVND come from the germline V gene (reference sequence). The data were taken from a study of blood T cell repertoires in COVID-19. Study information: Collection of acute and convalescent COVID-19 samples took place in the United States, Italy and Spain. T cells, B-cell-depleted T cells, or PBMCs supplied cDNA or gDNA.

Profiling relied on immunoSEQ multiplex PCR, and the TCRdb table lists in-frame clones only, not all of them. The profile shows fewer than 500,000 clones, around 90% of them singletons. This chain joins TRBV19 and TRBJ1-1; D perhaps matches TRBD1 (6 bases). The receptor was isolated from a man between 18 and 35 years old with COVID-19, enrolled during active disease. Sequencing used peripheral blood. The CDR3 loop reads CASSMGTRGNTEAFF. The CDR3 DNA reads as TGTGCCAGTAGTATGGGGACACGCGGTAACACTGAAGCTTTCTTT.